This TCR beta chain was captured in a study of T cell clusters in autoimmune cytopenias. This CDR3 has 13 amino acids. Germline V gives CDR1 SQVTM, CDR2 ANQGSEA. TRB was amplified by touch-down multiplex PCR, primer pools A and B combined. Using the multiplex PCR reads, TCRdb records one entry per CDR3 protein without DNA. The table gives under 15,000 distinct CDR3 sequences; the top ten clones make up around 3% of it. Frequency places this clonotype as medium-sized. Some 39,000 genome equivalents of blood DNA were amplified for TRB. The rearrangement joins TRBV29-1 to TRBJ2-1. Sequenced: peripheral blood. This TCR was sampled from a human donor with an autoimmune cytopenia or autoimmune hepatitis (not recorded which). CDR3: CSVELQTYNEQFF.